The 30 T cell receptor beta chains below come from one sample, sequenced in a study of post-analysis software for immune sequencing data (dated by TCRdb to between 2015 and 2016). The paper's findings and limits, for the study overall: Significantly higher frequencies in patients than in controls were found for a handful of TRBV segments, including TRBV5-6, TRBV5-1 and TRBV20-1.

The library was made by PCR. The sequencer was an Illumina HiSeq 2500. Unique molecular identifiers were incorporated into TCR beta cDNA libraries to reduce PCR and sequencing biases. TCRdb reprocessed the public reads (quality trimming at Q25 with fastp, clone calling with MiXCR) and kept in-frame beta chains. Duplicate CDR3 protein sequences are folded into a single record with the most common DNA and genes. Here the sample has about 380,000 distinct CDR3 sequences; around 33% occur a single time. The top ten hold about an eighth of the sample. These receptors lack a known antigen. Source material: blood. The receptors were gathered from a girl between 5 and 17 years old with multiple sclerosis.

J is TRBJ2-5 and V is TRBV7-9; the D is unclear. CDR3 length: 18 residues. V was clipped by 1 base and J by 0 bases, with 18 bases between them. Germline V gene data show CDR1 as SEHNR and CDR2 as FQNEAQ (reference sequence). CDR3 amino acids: CASSLDVVYRTNQETQYF. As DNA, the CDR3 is TGTGCCAGCAGCTTAGACGTCGTTTACAGAACCAACCAAGAGACCCAGTACTTC.

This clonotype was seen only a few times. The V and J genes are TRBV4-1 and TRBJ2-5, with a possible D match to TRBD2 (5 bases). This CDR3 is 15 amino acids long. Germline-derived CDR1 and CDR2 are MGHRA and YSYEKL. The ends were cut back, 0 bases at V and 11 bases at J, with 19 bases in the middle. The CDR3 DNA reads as TGCGCCAGCAGCCAAGATGGAGGTTCCTACGGGGAGCAGTACTTC. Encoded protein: CASSQDGGSYGEQYF.

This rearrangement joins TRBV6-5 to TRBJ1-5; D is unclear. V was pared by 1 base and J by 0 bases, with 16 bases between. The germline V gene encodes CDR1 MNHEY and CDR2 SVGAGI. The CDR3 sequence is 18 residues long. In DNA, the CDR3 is TGTGCCAGCAGTTACTTCCCCCCGGGCCTTTATAGCAATCAGCCCCAGCATTTT. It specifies CASSYFPPGLYSNQPQHF.

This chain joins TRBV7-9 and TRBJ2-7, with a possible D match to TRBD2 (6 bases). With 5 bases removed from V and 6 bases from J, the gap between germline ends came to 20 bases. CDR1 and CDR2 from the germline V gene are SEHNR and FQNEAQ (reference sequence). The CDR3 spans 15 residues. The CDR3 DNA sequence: TGTGCCAGCAGCCCCGACCTAGCGAGGGGCGGCGAGCAGTACTTC. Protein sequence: CASSPDLARGGEQYF.

CDR3 bases: TGTGCCAGCAGCCAAGAGGGAGGGAGCACTGAAGCTTTCTTT. It encodes CASSQEGGSTEAFF. This chain links TRBV3-1 with TRBJ1-1; D ambiguous. Germline loops: CDR1 LGHDT, CDR2 YNNKEL (reference sequence). Trimming cost V 0 bases and J 4 bases, with 9 bases left between them. This CDR3 is built from 14 residues.

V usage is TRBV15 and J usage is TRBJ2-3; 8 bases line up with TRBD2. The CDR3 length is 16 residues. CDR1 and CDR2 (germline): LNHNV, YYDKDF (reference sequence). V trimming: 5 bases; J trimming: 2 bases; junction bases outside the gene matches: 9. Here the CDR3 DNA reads TGTGCCACCAGCGGGATACTAGCGGAATACACAGATACGCAGTATTTT. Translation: CATSGILAEYTDTQYF.

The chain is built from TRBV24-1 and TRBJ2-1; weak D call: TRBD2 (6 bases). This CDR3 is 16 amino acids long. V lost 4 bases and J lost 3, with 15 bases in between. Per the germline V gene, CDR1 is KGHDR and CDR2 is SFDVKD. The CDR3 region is CATSDPSGLIYNEQFF. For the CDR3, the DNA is TGTGCCACCAGTGACCCTTCGGGACTGATCTACAATGAGCAGTTCTTC.

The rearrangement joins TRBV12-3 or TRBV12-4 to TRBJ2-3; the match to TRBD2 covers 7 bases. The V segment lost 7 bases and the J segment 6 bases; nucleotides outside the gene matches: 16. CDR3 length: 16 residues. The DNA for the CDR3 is TGTGCCAGCATTAACCGGGGAGCGGGATACCAGGATACGCAGTATTTT. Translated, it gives CASINRGAGYQDTQYF.

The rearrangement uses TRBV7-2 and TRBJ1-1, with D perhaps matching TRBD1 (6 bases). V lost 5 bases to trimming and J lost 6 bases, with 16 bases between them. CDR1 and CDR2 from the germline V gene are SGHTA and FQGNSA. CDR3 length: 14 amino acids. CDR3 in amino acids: CASSVVGTGSEAFF. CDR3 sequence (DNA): TGTGCCAGCAGCGTAGTGGGCACAGGGTCTGAAGCTTTCTTT.

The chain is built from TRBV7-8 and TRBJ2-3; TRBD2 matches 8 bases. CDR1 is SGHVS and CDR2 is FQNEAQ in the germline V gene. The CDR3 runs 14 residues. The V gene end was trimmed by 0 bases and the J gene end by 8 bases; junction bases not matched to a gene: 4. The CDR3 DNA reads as TGTGCCAGCAGCTTAGCGGGGGCGGGAGGTACGCAGTATTTT. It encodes CASSLAGAGGTQYF.

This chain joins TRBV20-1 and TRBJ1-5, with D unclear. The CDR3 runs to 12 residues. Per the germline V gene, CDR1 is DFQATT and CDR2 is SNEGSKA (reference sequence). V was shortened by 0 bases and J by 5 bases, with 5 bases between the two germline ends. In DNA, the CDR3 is TGCAGTGCTAGAGATGGGGATCAGCCCCAGCATTTT. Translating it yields CSARDGDQPQHF.

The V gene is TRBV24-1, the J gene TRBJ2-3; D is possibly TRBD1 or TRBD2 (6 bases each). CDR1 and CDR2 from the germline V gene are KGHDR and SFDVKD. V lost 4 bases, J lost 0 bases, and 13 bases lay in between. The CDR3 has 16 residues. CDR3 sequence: CATSEGGHTSTDTQYF. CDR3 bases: TGTGCCACCAGTGAAGGGGGGCACACCAGCACAGATACGCAGTATTTT.

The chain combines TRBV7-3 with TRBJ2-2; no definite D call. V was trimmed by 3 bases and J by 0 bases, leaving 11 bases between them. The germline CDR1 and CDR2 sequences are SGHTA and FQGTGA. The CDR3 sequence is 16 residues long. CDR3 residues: CASSFTGPPNTGELFF. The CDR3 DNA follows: TGTGCCAGCAGCTTTACTGGCCCCCCGAACACCGGGGAGCTGTTTTTT.

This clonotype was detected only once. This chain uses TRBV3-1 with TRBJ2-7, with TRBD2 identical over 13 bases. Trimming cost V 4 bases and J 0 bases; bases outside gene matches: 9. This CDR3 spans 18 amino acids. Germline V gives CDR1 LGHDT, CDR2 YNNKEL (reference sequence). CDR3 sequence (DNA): TGTGCCAGCAGCCTTAAACGGACTAGCGGGGGCTACTCCTACGAGCAGTACTTC. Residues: CASSLKRTSGGYSYEQYF.

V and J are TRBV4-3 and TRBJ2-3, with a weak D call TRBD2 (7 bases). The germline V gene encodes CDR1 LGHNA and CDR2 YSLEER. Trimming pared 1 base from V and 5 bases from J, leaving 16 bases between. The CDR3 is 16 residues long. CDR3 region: CASSQAGGGPGDTQYF. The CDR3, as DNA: TGCGCCAGCAGCCAAGCAGGCGGGGGCCCCGGAGATACGCAGTATTTT.

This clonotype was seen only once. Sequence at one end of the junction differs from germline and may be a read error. CDR3 amino acids: CATSRDFSGANVLAF. CDR3 sequence (DNA): TGTGCCACCAGCAGGGACTTCTCTGGGGCCAACGTCCTGGCTTTC. This chain joins TRBV15 and TRBJ2-6, with D perhaps being TRBD1 or TRBD2 (5 bases each). The CDR3 loop spans 15 amino acids. Germline CDR1 reads LNHNV; CDR2 reads YYDKDF (reference sequence).

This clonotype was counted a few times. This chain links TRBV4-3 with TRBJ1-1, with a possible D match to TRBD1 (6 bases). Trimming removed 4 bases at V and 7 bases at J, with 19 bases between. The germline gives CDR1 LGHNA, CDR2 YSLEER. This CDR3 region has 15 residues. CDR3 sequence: CASSLRGAAKGEAFF. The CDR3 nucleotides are TGCGCCAGCAGCCTCCGGGGGGCGGCGAAGGGTGAAGCTTTCTTT.

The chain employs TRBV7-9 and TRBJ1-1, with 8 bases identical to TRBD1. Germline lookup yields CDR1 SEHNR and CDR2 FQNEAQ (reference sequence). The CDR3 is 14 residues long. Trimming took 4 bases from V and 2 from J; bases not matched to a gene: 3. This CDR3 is CASSWTGQNTEAFF. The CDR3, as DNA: TGTGCCAGCAGCTGGACAGGGCAAAACACTGAAGCTTTCTTT.

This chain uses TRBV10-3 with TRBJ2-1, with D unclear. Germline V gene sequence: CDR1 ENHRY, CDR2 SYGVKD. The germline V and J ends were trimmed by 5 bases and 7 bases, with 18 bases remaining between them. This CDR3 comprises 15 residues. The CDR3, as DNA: TGTGCCATCAGTTCCTCTGGCCCTCTGGGGAATGAGCAGTTCTTC. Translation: CAISSSGPLGNEQFF.

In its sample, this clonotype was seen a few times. The CDR3 loop reads CASRRQEMNTEAFF. The CDR3 DNA is TGTGCCAGCAGGAGACAGGAGATGAACACTGAAGCTTTCTTT. The chain has TRBV7-9 and TRBJ1-1, with D tentatively TRBD1 (6 bases). The CDR3 length is 14 residues. Between the trimmed V and J ends, which lost 6 bases and 0 bases, there was a span of 11 bases. Germline loops: CDR1 SEHNR, CDR2 FQNEAQ (reference sequence).

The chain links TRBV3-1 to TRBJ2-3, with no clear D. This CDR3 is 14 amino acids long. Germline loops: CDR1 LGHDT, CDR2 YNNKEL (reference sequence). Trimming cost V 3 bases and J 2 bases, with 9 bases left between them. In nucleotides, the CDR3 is TGTGCCAGCAGCCACAACGATAACACAGATACGCAGTATTTT. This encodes CASSHNDNTDTQYF.

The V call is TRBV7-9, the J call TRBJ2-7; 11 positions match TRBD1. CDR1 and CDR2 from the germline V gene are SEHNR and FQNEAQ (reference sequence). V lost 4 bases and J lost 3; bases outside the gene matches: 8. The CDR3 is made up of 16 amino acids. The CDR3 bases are TGTGCCAGCAGCTCGCCGGGGACAGGGGGAAACTACGAGCAGTACTTC. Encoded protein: CASSSPGTGGNYEQYF. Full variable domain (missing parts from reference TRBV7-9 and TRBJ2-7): DTGVSQNPRHKITKRGQNVTFRCDPISEHNRLYWYRQTLGQGPEFLTYFQNEAQLEKSRLLSDRFSAERPKGSFSTLEIQRTEQGDSAMYLCASSSPGTGGNYEQYFGPGTRLTVT.

CDR3 amino acids: CASSVPIGGGEVDTQYF. Here the CDR3 DNA reads TGTGCCAGCAGCGTCCCTATTGGAGGGGGCGAGGTAGATACGCAGTATTTT. The rearrangement uses TRBV9 and TRBJ2-3, with D maybe TRBD1 (7 bases). CDR3 length: 17 residues. CDR1 and CDR2 from the germline V gene are SGDLS and YYNGEE. V was clipped by 2 bases and J by 5 bases, with 21 bases between them.

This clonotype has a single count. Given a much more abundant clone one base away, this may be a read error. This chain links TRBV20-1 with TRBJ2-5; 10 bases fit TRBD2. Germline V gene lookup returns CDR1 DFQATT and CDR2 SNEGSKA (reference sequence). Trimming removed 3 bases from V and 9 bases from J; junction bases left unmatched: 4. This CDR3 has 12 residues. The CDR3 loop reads CSASTSGEAQYF. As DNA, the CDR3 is TGCAGTGCTAGTACTAGCGGGGAGGCCCAGTACTTC.

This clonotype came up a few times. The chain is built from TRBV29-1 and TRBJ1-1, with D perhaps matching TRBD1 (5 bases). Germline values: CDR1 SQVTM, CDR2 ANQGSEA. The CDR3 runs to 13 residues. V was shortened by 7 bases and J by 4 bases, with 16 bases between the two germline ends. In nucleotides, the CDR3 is TGCAGCGCTGACGGGACTCGTGGCACTGAAGCTTTCTTT. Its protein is CSADGTRGTEAFF.

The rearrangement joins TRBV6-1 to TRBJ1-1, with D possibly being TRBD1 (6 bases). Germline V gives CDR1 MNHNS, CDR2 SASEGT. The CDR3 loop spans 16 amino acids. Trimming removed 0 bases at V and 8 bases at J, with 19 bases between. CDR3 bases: TGTGCCAGCAGTGAAGCGGGGGGCAGGGGCCAACCCGAAGCTTTCTTT. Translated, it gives CASSEAGGRGQPEAFF.

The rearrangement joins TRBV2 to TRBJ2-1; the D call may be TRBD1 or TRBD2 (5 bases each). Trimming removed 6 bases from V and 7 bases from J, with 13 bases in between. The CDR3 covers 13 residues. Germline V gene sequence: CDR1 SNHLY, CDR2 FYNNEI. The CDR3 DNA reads TGTGCCAGCAGCCCGGTCAGGGAGAATGAGCAGTTCTTC. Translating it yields CASSPVRENEQFF.

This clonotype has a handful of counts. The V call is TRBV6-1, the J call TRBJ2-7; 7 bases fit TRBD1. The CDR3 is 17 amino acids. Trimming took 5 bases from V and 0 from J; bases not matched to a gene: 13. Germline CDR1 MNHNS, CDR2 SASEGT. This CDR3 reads CASSTPTGYESSYEQYF. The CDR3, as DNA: TGTGCCAGCAGTACCCCGACAGGGTACGAGAGCTCCTACGAGCAGTACTTC.

The CDR3 DNA sequence: TGTGCCAGCAGCTTAGCAAGGCTCGTCGATGAAAAACTGTTTTTT. Translated: CASSLARLVDEKLFF. The rearrangement joins TRBV7-9 to TRBJ1-4; D not certain. V lost 0 bases, J lost 6 bases, and 11 bases lay in between. CDR1 and CDR2 from the germline V gene are SEHNR and FQNEAQ (reference sequence). This CDR3 contains 15 residues.

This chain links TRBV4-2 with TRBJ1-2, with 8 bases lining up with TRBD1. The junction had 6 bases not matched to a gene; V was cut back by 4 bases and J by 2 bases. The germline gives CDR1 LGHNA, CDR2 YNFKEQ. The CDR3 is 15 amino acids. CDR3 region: CASSPPRTGNYGYTF. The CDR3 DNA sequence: TGTGCCAGCAGCCCCCCCCGGACAGGGAACTATGGCTACACCTTC.